This T cell receptor beta chain was profiled in a study of T-cell memory formation after mild COVID-19. Study as a whole: Clusters were largely donor specific.

Study-wide findings and caveats: There was no confirmation that second-wave clones peaking on day 37 were SARS-CoV-2 specific.

With respect to this clonotype: Its target is not known.

CDR3 size: 13 residues. Trimming left V 8 bases short and J 5 bases short, with 13 bases between. Per the germline V gene, CDR1 is MGHDK and CDR2 is SYGVNS. TCRdb itself ran the 5' RACE reads through MiXCR, one entry per CDR3 protein. The table lists approximately 430,000 distinct CDR3 sequences, more than 20% of them singletons, with about an eighth in the top ten. Sequencing input: PBMCs or a T cell subset sorted from them (not recorded which). The origin of this receptor is an adult woman who had mild COVID-19 (a few samples of this study predate the infection). Cell type and time point are not known. The V and J genes are TRBV25-1 and TRBJ2-1, with D perhaps assigned TRBD1 or TRBD2 (5 bases each). This chain's CDR3 is CASCELGDNEQFF. CDR3 DNA sequence: TGTGCCAGCTGCGAGTTGGGGGACAATGAGCAGTTCTTC.